This T cell receptor (beta chain) is from a study of shared clonotypes between healthy human individuals. The protocol was immunoSEQ multiplex PCR, while the TCRdb copy is restricted to in-frame clones and leaves out a portion. The sample comprises roughly 650,000 clones, roughly 95% of which are singletons, and 0.11% rests with the top ten. Trimming left V 6 bases short and J 2 bases short, with 14 bases between. CDR3 length: 14 amino acids. Germline V gene data show CDR1 as MNHNY and CDR2 as SVGAGI (reference sequence). Naive CD8 cells comprised CD45RO-negative, CCR7-positively selected cells, excluding terminally differentiated effector memory CD45RA+ cells.

The chain is built from TRBV6-6 and TRBJ2-7; D perhaps matches TRBD2 (6 bases). Source material: naive CD8+ T cells sorted from blood. This receptor was obtained from a woman aged 25 to 39 in good health. The CDR3 spells CASSWTIGAYEQYF. CDR3 nucleotide sequence: TGTGCCAGCAGCTGGACTATAGGAGCCTACGAGCAGTACTTC.